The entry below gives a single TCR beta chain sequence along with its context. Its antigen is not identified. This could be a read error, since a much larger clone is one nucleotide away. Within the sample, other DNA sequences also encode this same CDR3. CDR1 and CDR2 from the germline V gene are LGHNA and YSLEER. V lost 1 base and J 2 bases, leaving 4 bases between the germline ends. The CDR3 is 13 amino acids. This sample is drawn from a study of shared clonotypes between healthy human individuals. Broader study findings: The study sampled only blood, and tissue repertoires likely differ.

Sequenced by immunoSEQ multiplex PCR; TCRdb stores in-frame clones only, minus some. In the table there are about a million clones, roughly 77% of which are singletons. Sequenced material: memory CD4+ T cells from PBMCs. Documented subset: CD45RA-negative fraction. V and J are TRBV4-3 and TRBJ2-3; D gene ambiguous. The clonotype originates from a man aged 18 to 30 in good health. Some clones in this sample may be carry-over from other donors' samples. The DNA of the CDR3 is TGCGCCAGCAGCCAAGGTCCCACAGATACGCAGTATTTT. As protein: CASSQGPTDTQYF.